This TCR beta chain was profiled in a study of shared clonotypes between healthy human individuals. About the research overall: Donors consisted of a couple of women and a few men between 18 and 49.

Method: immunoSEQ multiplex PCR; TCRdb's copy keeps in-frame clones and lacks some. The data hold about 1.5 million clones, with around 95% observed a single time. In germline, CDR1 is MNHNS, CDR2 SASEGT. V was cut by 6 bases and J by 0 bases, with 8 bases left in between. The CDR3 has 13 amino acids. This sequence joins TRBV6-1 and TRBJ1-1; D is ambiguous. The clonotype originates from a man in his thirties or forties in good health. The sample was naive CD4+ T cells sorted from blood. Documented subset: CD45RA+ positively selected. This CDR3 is CASSVGVNTEAFF. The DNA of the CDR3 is TGTGCCAGCAGCGTCGGTGTGAACACTGAAGCTTTCTTT.